This is a list of T cell receptor beta chains from one sample in a study of T cells in Graves' hyperthyroidism and ophthalmopathy. TCRdb fed the multiplex PCR reads into MiXCR, producing one record per CDR3 protein. The table includes 500,000 or so distinct CDR3 sequences, about 15% detected once. Sequenced: blood. The receptor source for this set is a woman in her late teens or twenties with Graves' ophthalmopathy. Both conserved end residues are trimmed from each CDR3. D genes are given only for firm matches. The size entry is marked missing in some rows and otherwise reads once, few, many or a size class.

>.|12|TRBD2|TRBJ2-1|TRBV6-2/TRBV6-3
ASSYRGDHNEQF
>few|11|.|TRBJ1-1|TRBV29-1
SVTGHLNTEAF
>few|11|.|TRBJ2-1|TRBV4-2
ASSPQVNNEQF
>.|12|.|TRBJ2-2|TRBV27
ASSFEQNTGELF
>many|20|TRBD1|TRBJ2-6|TRBV28
ATRKIMRVRDRESSGANVLT
>.|15|.|TRBJ2-1|TRBV19
ASSISGGGRHYNEQF
>.|15|TRBD2|TRBJ2-7|TRBV4-3
ASSQDSRLAGSYEQY
>many|13|.|TRBJ2-7|TRBV2
ASSDESGEAYEQY
>many|10|.|TRBJ1-1|TRBV20-1
SARDKSVEAF
>.|14|.|TRBJ1-2|TRBV12-3/TRBV12-4
ASSGVREPGDYGYT
>.|11|.|TRBJ2-1|TRBV5-4
ASSLITGNEQF
>many|13|.|TRBJ2-3|TRBV20-1
SARDMDTYTDTQY
>many|11|.|TRBJ2-5|TRBV11-2
ASKKEGGETQY
>.|10|.|TRBJ1-1|TRBV29-1
SVQARNTEAF
>.|12|TRBD1|TRBJ2-7|TRBV9
ASSSGTGIHEQY
>.|13|.|TRBJ2-1|TRBV7-2
ASSLGRTEYNEQF
>few|11|.|TRBJ1-1|TRBV19
ATSWIMNTEAF
>many|13|TRBD2|TRBJ2-7|TRBV20-1
SAIGTSGDSYEQY
>many|13|TRBD2|TRBJ2-1|TRBV6-5
ASSYGTSGYNEQF
>.|13|TRBD1|TRBJ2-7|TRBV27
ASIAGTGGSYEQY
>few|14|.|TRBJ1-5|TRBV6-5
ASSYRSQGYNQPQH
>.|13|TRBD2|TRBJ2-7|TRBV11-2
ASSLVTSGPYEQY
>many|13|TRBD1|TRBJ2-1|TRBV7-6
ASSPLGQGASEQF
>.|13|.|TRBJ1-1|TRBV6-5
ASSYKAGVNTEAF
>many|13|.|TRBJ2-1|TRBV11-1
ASSLGRVSYNEQF
>few|14|TRBD1|TRBJ1-1|TRBV5-4
ASSLVGTGGIAEAF
>many|13|TRBD2|TRBJ2-1|TRBV2
ASSGYSGGYNEQF
>many|12|.|TRBJ2-2|TRBV12-3/TRBV12-4
ASSPQKNTGELF
>many|13|.|TRBJ2-7|TRBV11-2
ASSSHREGSYEQY
>many|13|TRBD1|TRBJ1-1|TRBV12-3/TRBV12-4
ASSPGQAWNTEAF
>few|13|.|TRBJ1-3|TRBV6-1
ASTQDLSSGNTIY
>many|13|.|TRBJ1-4|TRBV28
ASSTPGRNNEKLF
>many|14|TRBD2|TRBJ2-7|TRBV7-9
ASREGHSGLEGEQY
>.|13|TRBD2|TRBJ2-1|TRBV9
ASSITVGGAGEQF
>many|13|TRBD1|TRBJ1-2|TRBV12-3/TRBV12-4
ASSPSGQGIYGYT
>many|11|.|TRBJ2-1|TRBV2
ASSDSWGNEQF
>few|9|TRBD1|TRBJ1-2|TRBV6-1
ASIQGYGYT
>few|13|.|TRBJ1-6|TRBV12-3/TRBV12-4
ASSNRQPSDSPLH
>many|13|.|TRBJ1-5|TRBV7-2
ASSLVGGSNQPQH
>.|12|.|TRBJ2-4|TRBV2
ASSPFSAKNIQY
>.|11|.|TRBJ1-4|TRBV12-3/TRBV12-4
ASSSYSNEKLY